This TCR beta chain was captured in a study of T cells after yellow fever vaccination. A word on this clonotype: Its antigen is currently unknown.

TCRdb passed the 5' RACE reads through MiXCR, listing each CDR3 protein once. The table includes 450,000 to 600,000 distinct CDR3 sequences, about a sixth detected once. The V gene lost 3 bases and the J gene lost 3 bases, with 17 bases spanning the gap. Per germline, CDR1 LGHDT and CDR2 YNNKEL (reference sequence). This CDR3 has 16 amino acids. Points from the study as a whole: Only a minor proportion of clonotypes was detected across both CD4 and CD8 compartments.

The chain couples TRBV3-1 to TRBJ1-2; possible D gene TRBD1, 5 bases. The sample in question was PBMCs, obtained 5 to 6 days after the first yellow fever vaccination. This receptor was obtained from a man younger than 35 who received the YFV17D yellow fever vaccine. The CDR3 region is CASSQPSFGGDYGYTF. The CDR3 DNA follows: TGTGCCAGCAGCCAGCCCAGCTTTGGAGGGGACTATGGCTACACCTTC.